This T cell receptor beta chain was recovered during a study of CD8 T cells in Susac syndrome. Study observations and caveats: The authors found no clonal expansion in Susac syndrome CD4+ T cell repertoires.

This clonotype showed up just once. Its target is not known. Reverse transcription used roughly 0.45 to 1 ug RNA and random hexamers. TCRdb reprocessed the immunoSEQ multiplex PCR reads via MiXCR and lists one record per CDR3 protein. In the table there are around 150,000 distinct CDR3 sequences, approximately 94% of which are singletons. The CDR3 is made up of 15 amino acids. Germline V gives CDR1 DFQATT, CDR2 SNEGSKA (reference sequence). The V gene end was trimmed by 4 bases and the J gene end by 2 bases; junction bases not matched to a gene: 3. This TCR was recovered from a human donor with Susac syndrome. This chain uses TRBV20-1 with TRBJ2-1; 12 bases line up with TRBD2. The sequencing sample was made of CD4+ T cells from PBMCs. This chain's CDR3 is CSATRTSGAYNEQFF. The CDR3, as DNA: TGCAGTGCTACCCGGACTAGCGGGGCCTACAATGAGCAGTTCTTC.